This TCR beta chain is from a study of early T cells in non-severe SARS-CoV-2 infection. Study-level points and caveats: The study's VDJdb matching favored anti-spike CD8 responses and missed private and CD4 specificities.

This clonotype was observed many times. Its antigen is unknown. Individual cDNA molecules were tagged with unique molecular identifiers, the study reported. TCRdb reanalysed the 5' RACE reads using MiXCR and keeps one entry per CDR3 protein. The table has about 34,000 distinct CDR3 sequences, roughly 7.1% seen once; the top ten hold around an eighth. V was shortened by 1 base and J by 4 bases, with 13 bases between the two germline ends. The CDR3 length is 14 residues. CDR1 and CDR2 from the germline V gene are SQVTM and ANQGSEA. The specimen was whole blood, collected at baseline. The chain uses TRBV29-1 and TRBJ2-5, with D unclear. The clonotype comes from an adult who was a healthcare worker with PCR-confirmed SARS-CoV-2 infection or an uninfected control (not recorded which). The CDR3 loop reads CSVEGAASGETQYF. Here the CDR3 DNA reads TGCAGCGTTGAAGGGGCCGCCTCCGGAGAGACCCAGTACTTC.